The sequence of this T cell receptor (beta chain) was determined in a study of CD8 T cells in Susac syndrome. General study findings and limits: As the study acknowledged, the number of individuals in its TCR sequencing and HLA analysis was relatively small.

Reverse transcription of roughly 0.5 to 1 ug RNA used random hexamers. By means of immunoSEQ multiplex PCR, TCR beta CDR3 spanning 54 Vbeta and 13 Jbeta underwent amplification. MiXCR, run by TCRdb on the immunoSEQ multiplex PCR reads, gives a single entry per CDR3 protein. The sample holds around 190,000 distinct CDR3 sequences, roughly 94% seen once. The controls, all healthy donors, were matched for age and sex. TEMRA cells were enriched by FACS, and CD4+ and CD8+ T cells were negatively isolated. Worth noting for this clonotype: The antigen is undetermined.

This CDR3 region has 15 residues. Trimming removed 5 bases from V and 3 bases from J; junction bases left unmatched: 5. The germline V gene encodes CDR1 SGHDN and CDR2 FVKESK. Material: CD4+ T cells from PBMCs. The chain recombines TRBV14 with TRBJ2-1; 9 positions agree with TRBD2. The TCR was taken from a human donor in good health. DNA of the CDR3: TGTGCCAGCAGCGTTACTAGCGGGCTCTACAATGAGCAGTTCTTC. Its translation is CASSVTSGLYNEQFF.